This T cell receptor (beta chain) emerged from a study of neoadjuvant nivolumab and ipilimumab in lung cancer. Study as a whole: The combination arm added day-1 ipilimumab 1 mg/kg to nivolumab 3 mg/kg on days 1, 15, 29. Overall study results and limits: From pretherapy to surgery, tumor richness and clonality rose with dual therapy. Resected tumors had greater TCR richness and clonality than uninvolved lung.

The CDR3 consists of 14 residues. Per germline, CDR1 SGHTA and CDR2 FQGNSA. The ends were cut back, 1 base at V and 4 bases at J, with 10 bases in the middle. Notes on this clone: Its target is not known.

Clones were read by immunoSEQ multiplex PCR, and TCRdb kept only the in-frame ones, dropping some. The table lists 26,000 or so clones, approximately 80% of them singletons, with less than 7% in the top ten. The sample here was peripheral blood, taken before neoadjuvant nivolumab, alone or with ipilimumab. This TCR was sampled from an adult with non-small cell lung cancer. The rearrangement links TRBV7-2 to TRBJ2-5; D gene ambiguous. CDR3 region: CASSLGGDLETQYF. The CDR3 nucleotides read TGTGCCAGCAGCTTAGGTGGAGACTTAGAGACCCAGTACTTC.